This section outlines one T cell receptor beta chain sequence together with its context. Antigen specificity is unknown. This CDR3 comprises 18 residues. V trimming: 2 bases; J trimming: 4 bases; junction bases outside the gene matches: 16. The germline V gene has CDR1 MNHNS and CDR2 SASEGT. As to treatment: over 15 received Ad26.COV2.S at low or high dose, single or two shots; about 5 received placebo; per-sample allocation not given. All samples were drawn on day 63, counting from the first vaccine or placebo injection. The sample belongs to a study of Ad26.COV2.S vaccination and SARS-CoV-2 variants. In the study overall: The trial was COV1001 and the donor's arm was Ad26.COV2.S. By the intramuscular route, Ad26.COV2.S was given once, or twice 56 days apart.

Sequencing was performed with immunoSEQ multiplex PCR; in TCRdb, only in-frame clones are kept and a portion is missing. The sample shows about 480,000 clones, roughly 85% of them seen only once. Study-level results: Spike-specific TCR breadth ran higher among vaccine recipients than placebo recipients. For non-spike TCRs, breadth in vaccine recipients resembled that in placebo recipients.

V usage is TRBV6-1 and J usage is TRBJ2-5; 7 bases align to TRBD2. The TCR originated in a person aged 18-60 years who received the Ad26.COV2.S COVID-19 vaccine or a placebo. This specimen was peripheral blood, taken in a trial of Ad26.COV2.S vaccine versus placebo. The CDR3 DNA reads TGTGCCAGCAGTGAATGGAGCCTAGCGGACTTAGACGGAGAGACCCAGTACTTC. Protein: CASSEWSLADLDGETQYF.